Listed below are T cell receptor beta chains from one sample, sequenced in a study of CD8+ T cells in alopecia areata. TCRdb's table, derived via immunoSEQ multiplex PCR, lists solely in-frame clones and lacks some. This sample has roughly 120,000 clones, with around 61% found just once. Sequenced input: CD4+ T cells sorted from blood. The receptor set was obtained from a human donor in good health. Both conserved end residues are part of each CDR3. D genes are given only for firm matches. Rows give clone size only sometimes, using once, few, many, or a class for an expanded clone.

clone size: -
J gene: TRBJ1-2
D gene: -
V gene: TRBV30
CDR3 protein: CAYTRDRASGYTF
CDR3 DNA: TGTGCCTACACCCGGGACCGGGCGTCGGGCTACACCTTC

clone size: few
J gene: TRBJ2-7
D gene: -
V gene: TRBV2
CDR3 protein: CASSDDFYEQYF
CDR3 DNA: TGTGCCAGCAGTGATGACTTCTACGAGCAGTACTTC

clone size: few
J gene: TRBJ2-5
D gene: -
V gene: TRBV7-2
CDR3 protein: CASSLPSGETQYF
CDR3 DNA: TGTGCCAGCAGCTTACCTAGTGGGGAGACCCAGTACTTC

clone size: -
J gene: TRBJ2-7
D gene: -
V gene: TRBV29-1
CDR3 protein: CSGGLTGYEQYF
CDR3 DNA: TGCAGCGGCGGACTAACCGGCTACGAGCAGTACTTC

clone size: -
J gene: TRBJ1-1
D gene: -
V gene: TRBV5-4
CDR3 protein: CASSFPTGNTEAFF
CDR3 DNA: TGTGCCAGCAGCTTTCCAACAGGGAACACTGAAGCTTTCTTT

clone size: few
J gene: TRBJ2-2
D gene: TRBD2
V gene: TRBV4-2
CDR3 protein: CASSHGGASGSGELFF
CDR3 DNA: TGTGCCAGCAGCCACGGGGGGGCATCTGGAAGCGGGGAGCTGTTTTTT

clone size: -
J gene: TRBJ1-2
D gene: -
V gene: TRBV6-5
CDR3 protein: CASSGGGGYTF
CDR3 DNA: TGTGCCAGCTCGGGGGGTGGTGGCTACACCTTC

clone size: -
J gene: TRBJ1-6
D gene: -
V gene: TRBV4-1
CDR3 protein: CASSQFRDGVSSYNSPLHF
CDR3 DNA: TGCGCCAGCAGCCAATTTCGGGACGGCGTCAGCTCCTATAATTCACCCCTCCACTTT

clone size: few
J gene: TRBJ2-7
D gene: -
V gene: TRBV5-6
CDR3 protein: CASSVQGYGEQYF
CDR3 DNA: TGTGCCAGCAGCGTACAGGGTTATGGGGAGCAGTACTTC

clone size: -
J gene: TRBJ2-7
D gene: -
V gene: TRBV18
CDR3 protein: CASSPSNEQYF
CDR3 DNA: TGTGCCAGCTCACCAAGCAACGAGCAGTACTTC

clone size: -
J gene: TRBJ1-1
D gene: -
V gene: TRBV5-4
CDR3 protein: CASSPGLNTEAFF
CDR3 DNA: TGTGCCAGCAGTCCGGGCCTGAACACTGAAGCTTTCTTT

clone size: -
J gene: TRBJ2-1
D gene: -
V gene: TRBV29-1
CDR3 protein: CSVYDGTLGNEQFF
CDR3 DNA: TGCAGCGTATACGACGGGACCCTGGGCAATGAGCAGTTCTTC

clone size: few
J gene: TRBJ2-6
D gene: -
V gene: TRBV2
CDR3 protein: CASGSGAGANVLTF
CDR3 DNA: TGTGCCAGTGGAAGTGGGGCTGGGGCCAACGTCCTGACTTTC

clone size: -
J gene: TRBJ2-5
D gene: -
V gene: TRBV29-1
CDR3 protein: CSVVRSGMETQYF
CDR3 DNA: TGCAGCGTTGTTCGTTCGGGAATGGAGACCCAGTACTTC

clone size: -
J gene: TRBJ1-1
D gene: TRBD1
V gene: TRBV20-1
CDR3 protein: CSASEGAPFF
CDR3 DNA: TGCAGTGCTAGCGAGGGGGCTCCGTTCTTT

clone size: -
J gene: TRBJ2-3
D gene: TRBD2
V gene: TRBV25-1
CDR3 protein: CASGIAGGTDTQYF
CDR3 DNA: TGTGCCAGCGGTATAGCGGGGGGCACAGATACGCAGTATTTT

clone size: -
J gene: TRBJ1-5
D gene: -
V gene: TRBV30
CDR3 protein: CAWSVQQGTSGNQPQHF
CDR3 DNA: TGTGCCTGGAGTGTCCAACAGGGAACCTCGGGCAATCAGCCCCAGCATTTT

clone size: once
J gene: TRBJ2-6
D gene: -
V gene: TRBV29-1
CDR3 protein: CSALTGPNVLTF
CDR3 DNA: TGCAGCGCCCTCACAGGGCCCAACGTCCTGACTTTC

clone size: -
J gene: TRBJ2-5
D gene: -
V gene: TRBV5-1
CDR3 protein: CASSVTPGGTQYF
CDR3 DNA: TGCGCCAGCAGCGTCACGCCCGGAGGGACCCAGTACTTC

clone size: -
J gene: TRBJ2-2
D gene: TRBD2
V gene: TRBV2
CDR3 protein: CASSGPAGYTGELFF
CDR3 DNA: TGTGCCAGCAGTGGGCCAGCGGGGTACACCGGGGAGCTGTTTTTT

clone size: once
J gene: TRBJ2-5
D gene: TRBD2
V gene: TRBV9
CDR3 protein: CASSVGTAAGGPLQETQYF
CDR3 DNA: TGTGCCAGCAGCGTAGGAACAGCGGCGGGGGGCCCCCTTCAAGAGACCCAGTACTTC

clone size: -
J gene: TRBJ1-1
D gene: -
V gene: TRBV29-1
CDR3 protein: CSVDAGVGTEAFF
CDR3 DNA: TGCAGCGTTGATGCGGGGGTCGGCACTGAAGCTTTCTTT

clone size: few
J gene: TRBJ2-3
D gene: -
V gene: TRBV10-3
CDR3 protein: CAIRVRGPGTDTQYF
CDR3 DNA: TGTGCCATCAGGGTCAGGGGTCCAGGCACAGATACGCAGTATTTT

clone size: -
J gene: TRBJ2-7
D gene: TRBD1
V gene: TRBV5-6
CDR3 protein: CASRKRQGSYEQYF
CDR3 DNA: TGTGCCAGCAGAAAAAGACAGGGGTCCTACGAGCAGTACTTC

clone size: -
J gene: TRBJ2-3
D gene: -
V gene: TRBV19
CDR3 protein: CASSILSGSSTDTQYF
CDR3 DNA: TGTGCCAGTAGTATCCTCTCAGGTTCGAGCACAGATACGCAGTATTTT

clone size: -
J gene: TRBJ2-1
D gene: -
V gene: TRBV6-1
CDR3 protein: CASSWDLGAYNEQFF
CDR3 DNA: TGTGCCAGCAGCTGGGACTTAGGGGCCTACAATGAGCAGTTCTTC

clone size: few
J gene: TRBJ2-3
D gene: -
V gene: TRBV29-1
CDR3 protein: CSVGLAAPTDTQYF
CDR3 DNA: TGCAGCGTCGGACTGGCGGCACCCACAGATACGCAGTATTTT

clone size: once
J gene: TRBJ2-5
D gene: -
V gene: TRBV13
CDR3 protein: CASSYGQETQYF
CDR3 DNA: TGTGCCAGCAGCTATGGACAAGAGACCCAGTACTTC